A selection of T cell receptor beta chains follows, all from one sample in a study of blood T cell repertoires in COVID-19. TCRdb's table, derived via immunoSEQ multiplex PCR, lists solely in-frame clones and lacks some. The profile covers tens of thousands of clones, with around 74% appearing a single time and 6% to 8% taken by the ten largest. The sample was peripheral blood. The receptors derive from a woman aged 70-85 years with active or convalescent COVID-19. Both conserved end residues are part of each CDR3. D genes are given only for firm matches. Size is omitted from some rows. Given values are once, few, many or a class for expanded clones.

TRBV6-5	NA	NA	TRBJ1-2	TGTGCCAGCAGCCCACAGGGAGGGTCATATGGCTACACCTTC	CASSPQGGSYGYTF
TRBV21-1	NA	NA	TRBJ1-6	TGTGCCAGCAGCGCCCCTCCGGGACAGAACCCCTTCTCCTATAATTCACCCCTCCACTTT	CASSAPPGQNPFSYNSPLHF
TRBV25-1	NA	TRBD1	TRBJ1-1	TGTGCCAGCAGTGGACGGCAGGGGGCAAGTAGGGACACTGAAGCTTTCTTT	CASSGRQGASRDTEAFF
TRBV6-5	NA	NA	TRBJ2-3	TGTGCCAGCAGTTACTGGGCAGGGCGGGGAGATACGCAGTATTTT	CASSYWAGRGDTQYF
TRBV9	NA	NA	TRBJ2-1	TGTGCCAGCAGCGTAGGCGGGACGGGAGAGCAGTTCTTC	CASSVGGTGEQFF
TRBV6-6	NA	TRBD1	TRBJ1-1	TGTGCCAGCAGCATCGGGACAGGTCCTGAAGCTTTCTTT	CASSIGTGPEAFF
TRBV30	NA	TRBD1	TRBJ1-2	TGTGCCTGGACCGAGACAGGGGATGGCTACACCTTC	CAWTETGDGYTF
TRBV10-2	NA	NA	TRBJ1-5	TGCGCCAGCAGATCGGGGGATCAGCCCCAGCATTTT	CASRSGDQPQHF
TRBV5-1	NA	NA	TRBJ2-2	TGCGCCAGCAGCTTGGGGTTTTCAGGGCTCACCGGGGAGCTGTTTTTT	CASSLGFSGLTGELFF
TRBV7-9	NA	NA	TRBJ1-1	TGTGCCAGCACCCAGGCCGTGGACAGTGAAGCTTTCTTT	CASTQAVDSEAFF
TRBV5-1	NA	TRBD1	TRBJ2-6	TGCGCCAGCAGCTGGCGCCAGGGGGCTGGCTCTGGGGCCAACGTCCTGACTTTC	CASSWRQGAGSGANVLTF
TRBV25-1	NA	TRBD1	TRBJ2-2	TGTGCCAGCAGTGACAGGGGGCACACCGGGGAGCTGTTTTTT	CASSDRGHTGELFF
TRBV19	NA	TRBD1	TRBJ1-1	TGTGCCAGTAGTCCACGGACAGGGGGAGCGTCTGAAGCTTTCTTT	CASSPRTGGASEAFF
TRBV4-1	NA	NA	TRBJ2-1	TGCGCCAGCAGCCAAGTTTTTCAGGGGTCGTACAATGAGCAGTTCTTC	CASSQVFQGSYNEQFF
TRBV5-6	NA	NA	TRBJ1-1	TGTGCCAGCAGCCCGGGGGTTTTCGACACTGAAGCTTTCTTT	CASSPGVFDTEAFF
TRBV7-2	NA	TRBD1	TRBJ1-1	TGTGCCAGCAGCACCCGGGACAGGGGAGGCACTGAAGCTTTCTTT	CASSTRDRGGTEAFF
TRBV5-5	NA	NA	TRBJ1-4	TGTGCCAGCAGCCCTATAGCGGGAAAAGGGACCCTAATGACCAAACTGTTTTTT	CASSPIAGKGTLMTKLFF
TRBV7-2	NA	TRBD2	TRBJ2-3	TGTGCCAGCAGCTTAGATAGCGGACCCGGGGGGGATACGCAGTATTTT	CASSLDSGPGGDTQYF
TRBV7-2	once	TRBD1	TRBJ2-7	TGTGCCAGCAGCCCGCGGACAGGGAACTACGAGCAGTACTTC	CASSPRTGNYEQYF
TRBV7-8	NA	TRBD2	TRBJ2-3	TGTGCCAGCAGCGCGGGGGCCAGCGGGGGTACAGATACGCAGTATTTT	CASSAGASGGTDTQYF
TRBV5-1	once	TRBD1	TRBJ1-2	TGCGCCAGCAGCCCTGGACAGGGTACTGGCTACACCTTC	CASSPGQGTGYTF
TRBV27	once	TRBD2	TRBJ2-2	TGTGCCAGCAGTTCAAGCGGGAGTTCCACCGGGGAGCTGTTTTTT	CASSSSGSSTGELFF
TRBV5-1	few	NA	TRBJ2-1	TGCGCCAGCAGCTTGTCGTGGGGCACTGAGCAGTTCTTC	CASSLSWGTEQFF
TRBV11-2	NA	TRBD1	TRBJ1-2	TGTGCCAGCAGCGAATCGACAGGGTACGGCTACACCTTC	CASSESTGYGYTF
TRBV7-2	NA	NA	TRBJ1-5	TGTGCCAGCAGCATTAGGGGGGGGGCGGACCAGCCCCAGCATTTT	CASSIRGGADQPQHF
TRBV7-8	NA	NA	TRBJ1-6	TGTGCCAGCAGCTTAGCGGCCCCCAGCTCCTATAATTCACCCCTCCACTTT	CASSLAAPSSYNSPLHF
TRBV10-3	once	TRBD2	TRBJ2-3	TGTGCCATCAGTGAGTCGGGACTAGCGGGGGGACTCACAGATACGCAGTATTTT	CAISESGLAGGLTDTQYF
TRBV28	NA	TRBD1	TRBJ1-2	TGTGCCAGCAGGTCTGCTCGAGGACAGGGTTGGTCGGGCAACTATGGCTACACCTTC	CASRSARGQGWSGNYGYTF
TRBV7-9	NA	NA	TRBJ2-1	TGTGCCAGCAGCTTAGAAGGGGGTGAGCAGTTCTTC	CASSLEGGEQFF
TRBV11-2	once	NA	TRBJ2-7	TGTGCCAGCAGCTTTTCTGCAGGGGAAAGGTACGAGCAGTACTTC	CASSFSAGERYEQYF
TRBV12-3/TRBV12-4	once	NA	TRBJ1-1	TGTGCCAGCAGCCGCACTATGAACACTGAAGCTTTCTTT	CASSRTMNTEAFF
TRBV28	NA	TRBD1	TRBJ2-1	TGTGCCAGCAGTCCACCGCGGGACAGGTCGGGGTACAATGAGCAGTTCTTC	CASSPPRDRSGYNEQFF
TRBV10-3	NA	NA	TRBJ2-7	TGTGCCACCACCACCGGGCTAGCAGCTCGCGAGCAGTACTTC	CATTTGLAAREQYF
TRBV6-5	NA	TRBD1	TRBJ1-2	TGTGCCAGCACTCCGGGACAGGGCTTTGCCTATGGCTACACCTTC	CASTPGQGFAYGYTF
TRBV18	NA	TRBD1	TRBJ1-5	TGTGCCAGCTCACCTGGACAGGGTAGGAATCAGCCCCAGCATTTT	CASSPGQGRNQPQHF
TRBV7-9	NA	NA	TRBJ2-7	TGTGCCAGCAGCCGAAGTACCTCCGGGTCTTACGAGCAGTACTTC	CASSRSTSGSYEQYF
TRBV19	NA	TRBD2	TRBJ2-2	TGTGCCAGTATGGGTAGCGGGGGGGCCGCCACCGGGGAGCTGTTTTTT	CASMGSGGAATGELFF
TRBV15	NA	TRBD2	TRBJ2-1	TGTGCCACCAGGGATGGTGGTAGCGGGGGGAATGAGCAGTTCTTC	CATRDGGSGGNEQFF
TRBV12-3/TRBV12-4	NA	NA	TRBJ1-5	TGTGCCAGCAGTTTGTTAGGAAGTGGACAGCAGCATTTT	CASSLLGSGQQHF
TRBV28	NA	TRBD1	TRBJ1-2	TGTGCCAGCACCAGGACAGGGGGGTATGGCTACACCTTC	CASTRTGGYGYTF
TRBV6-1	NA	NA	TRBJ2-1	TGTGCCAGCAGTGAGGGGCGCCAGGGGCAGTTCTTC	CASSEGRQGQFF
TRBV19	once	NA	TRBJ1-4	TGTGCCAGTAGTATAGGGAGGGCCAACGTCGGAAAACTGTTTTTT	CASSIGRANVGKLFF
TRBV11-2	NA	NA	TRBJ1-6	TGTGCCAGCAGCTTATATCAGGGATGGTCACCCCTCCACTTT	CASSLYQGWSPLHF
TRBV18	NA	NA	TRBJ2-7	TGTGCCAGCTCATCTCGATCTTATAGATTCCTCTACGAGCAGTACTTC	CASSSRSYRFLYEQYF
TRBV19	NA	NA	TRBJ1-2	TGTGCCAGTAGATACGCCCCAGGGTATGGCTACACCTTC	CASRYAPGYGYTF
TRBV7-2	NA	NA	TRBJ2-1	TGTGCCAGCAGCTTAGCTGCTAGGGAGCAGTTCTTC	CASSLAAREQFF
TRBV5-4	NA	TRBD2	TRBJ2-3	TGTGCCAGCAGCGTCCTTAGCGGGGGGGCAATTAATACGCAGTATTTT	CASSVLSGGAINTQYF
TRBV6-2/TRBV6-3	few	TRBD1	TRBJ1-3	TGTGCCAGCAGTTGGACAGGGGGCTCTGGAAACACCATATATTTT	CASSWTGGSGNTIYF
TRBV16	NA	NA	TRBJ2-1	TGTGCCAGCAGCCAATCGTCGGAGGATGAGCAGTTCTTC	CASSQSSEDEQFF
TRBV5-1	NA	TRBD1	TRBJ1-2	TGCGCCAGCAGCCCGGGACAGGGTGGCTATGGCTACACCTTC	CASSPGQGGYGYTF
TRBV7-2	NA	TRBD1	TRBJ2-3	TGTGCCAGCAGCTTGAACAGACAGGGGGTAGCCGATACGCAGTATTTT	CASSLNRQGVADTQYF
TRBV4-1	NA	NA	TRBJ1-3	TGCGCCAGCAGCCAAGAGGGGCCGAACCTCTCTGGAAACACCATATATTTT	CASSQEGPNLSGNTIYF
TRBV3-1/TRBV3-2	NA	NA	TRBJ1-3	TGTGCCAGCAGCCAGCGGGAAGCTGGAAACACCATATATTTT	CASSQREAGNTIYF
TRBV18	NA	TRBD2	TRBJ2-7	TGTGCCAGCTCACCACAAATAGCGGGAGACGAGCAGTACTTC	CASSPQIAGDEQYF
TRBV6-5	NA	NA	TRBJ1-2	TGTGCCAGCAGAAACAGGGATGGCTACACCTTC	CASRNRDGYTF
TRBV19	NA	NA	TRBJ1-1	TGTGCCAGTAGTATATGGGGGCTGAACACTGAAGCTTTCTTT	CASSIWGLNTEAFF
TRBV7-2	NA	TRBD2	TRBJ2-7	TGTGCCAGCAGGTTCGCGGGACTAGCCGCCTACGAGCAGTACTTC	CASRFAGLAAYEQYF
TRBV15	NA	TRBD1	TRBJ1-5	TGTGCCACCAGCAGAGATCCCGGACAGGGCCTAGGGAGCAATCAGCCCCAGCATTTT	CATSRDPGQGLGSNQPQHF
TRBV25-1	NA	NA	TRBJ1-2	TGTGCCAGCAGTGGGGGCGTGGGGTACTATGGCTACACCTTC	CASSGGVGYYGYTF
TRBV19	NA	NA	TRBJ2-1	TGTGCCAGTAGTATCACTGCCTACAATGAGCAGTTCTTC	CASSITAYNEQFF